This TCR beta chain was observed in a study of blood T cell repertoires in COVID-19. Germline V gene lookup returns CDR1 ENHRY and CDR2 SYGVKD. This CDR3 is 16 amino acids long. Trimming at V came to 0 bases and at J to 6 bases, leaving 7 bases not matched to a gene. Assay: immunoSEQ multiplex PCR; the TCRdb copy retains only in-frame clones and omits some. The table shows around 250,000 clones, with 86% occurring only once. The chain joins TRBV10-3 to TRBJ1-5, with 8 bases identical to TRBD1. The sequence was collected from a woman aged 45 to 65 who had recovered from COVID-19. Sequencing was carried out using PBMCs or T cells enriched from blood (not recorded which). Here the CDR3 reads CAISESGTGGGQPQHF. Written as DNA, the CDR3 is TGTGCCATCAGTGAGTCGGGGACAGGTGGCGGTCAGCCCCAGCATTTT.